Each of the 23 T cell receptor beta chains below was sequenced from the same sample in a study of beta chain features in type 1 diabetes. Of the isolated RNA, all was reverse transcribed, and so the sequenced material was expressed TCRB transcripts. Using immunoSEQ multiplex PCR, the repertoire was profiled, and TCRdb retains in-frame clones only, with some absent. The sample shows fewer than 250,000 clones, 9.6% of them seen only once. Sequencing was done on a sample of naive CD4+ T cells from blood. These TCRs come from a woman between 18 and 29 years old in good health.

The genes are TRBV6-1 and TRBJ2-5; TRBD1 is a possible D gene (6 bases). The J call may be mistaken, given a closer DNA end match to TRBJ2-7. CDR3 length: 14 residues. Germline V CDR1 and CDR2: MNHNS, SASEGT. The CDR3 here is CASSPGQRTYEQYF. Here the CDR3 DNA reads TGTGCCAGCAGCCCTGGACAGCGAACCTACGAGCAGTACTTC.

This clone appeared a few times. The chain uses TRBV2 and TRBJ2-7; 8 positions match TRBD1. Germline V lookup: CDR1 SNHLY, CDR2 FYNNEI. This CDR3 spans 14 amino acids. V gave up 5 bases and J gave up 4 bases; unmatched junction bases: 7. This CDR3 is CASSYKRTGYEQYF. The CDR3 nucleotides read TGTGCCAGCAGTTACAAAAGGACAGGGTACGAGCAGTACTTC.

The rearrangement joins TRBV4-1 to TRBJ1-1, with D perhaps TRBD1 (6 bases). In germline, CDR1 is MGHRA, CDR2 YSYEKL. CDR3 length: 16 amino acids. V was cut by 4 bases and J by 1 base, with 16 bases left in between. The DNA for the CDR3 is TGCGCCAGCAGCCCCGCTCGGGACATTGGGAACACTGAAGCTTTCTTT. This translates into CASSPARDIGNTEAFF.

The chain employs TRBV6-6 and TRBJ1-1; no reliable D call. Trimming stripped 8 bases from V and 3 bases from J, with 19 bases between. Per the germline V gene, CDR1 is MNHNY and CDR2 is SVGAGI (reference sequence). The CDR3 has 15 residues. The CDR3, as DNA: TGTGCCAGCGAACCCAAACCTCCTCGGGACACTGAAGCTTTCTTT. Translation gives CASEPKPPRDTEAFF.

This clone came up a few times. In DNA, the CDR3 is TGTGCCAGCAGCCCCAGCGGGTGGGATACGCAGTATTTT. Translating it yields CASSPSGWDTQYF. This chain links TRBV5-4 with TRBJ2-3, with a tentative D call TRBD2 (6 bases). This CDR3 comprises 13 residues. Between the trimmed V and J ends, which lost 4 bases and 6 bases, there was a span of 12 bases. Germline CDR1 and CDR2: SGHNT and YYREEE (reference sequence). Complete variable domain (other parts from reference TRBV5-4 and TRBJ2-3): ETGVTQSPTHLIKTRGQQVTLRCSSQSGHNTVSWYQQALGQGPQFIFQYYREEENGRGNFPPRFSGLQFPNYSSELNVNALELDDSALYLCASSPSGWDTQYFGPGTRLTVL.

The table lists this clone with a few counts. The gene calls are TRBV29-1 and TRBJ2-5; possibly TRBD2 for D (5 bases). The V gene lost 2 bases and the J gene lost 7 bases, with 14 bases spanning the gap. Germline V gives CDR1 SQVTM, CDR2 ANQGSEA. The CDR3 runs to 13 residues. The DNA for the CDR3 is TGCAGCGTTGAAAAGGCTGGAGGAGGGACCCAGTACTTC. It specifies CSVEKAGGGTQYF.

The J gene is TRBJ2-2, the V gene TRBV30; D is undetermined. Trimming shortened V by 1 base and J by 2 bases, and 8 bases separated the two germline ends. In germline, CDR1 is GTSNPN, CDR2 SVGIG (reference sequence). The CDR3 loop spans 14 amino acids. CDR3 DNA: TGTGCCTGGAGTGCGTTAATAAACACCGGGGAGCTGTTTTTT. Translation gives CAWSALINTGELFF.

This chain connects TRBV7-2 to TRBJ1-5; TRBD1 agrees at 7 bases. The CDR3 contains 13 residues. Germline CDR1 reads SGHTA; CDR2 reads FQGNSA. J lost 7 bases, V lost 5 bases, and 5 bases had no gene match. The CDR3 region has the DNA TGTGCCAGCAGCGTCAGGGGGGACCAGCCCCAGCATTTT. Translated: CASSVRGDQPQHF.

The V call is TRBV6-1, the J call TRBJ1-5; no firm D call. Germline V lookup: CDR1 MNHNS, CDR2 SASEGT. V lost 2 bases and J 3 bases, leaving 14 bases between the germline ends. The CDR3 runs to 16 residues. DNA of the CDR3: TGTGCCAGCAGTGAATTGAAGGGAGTTCCCAATCAGCCCCAGCATTTT. Protein product: CASSELKGVPNQPQHF.

The chain has TRBV29-1 and TRBJ1-2, with TRBD1 as a possible D gene (5 bases). CDR1 is SQVTM, CDR2 ANQGSEA, per germline. The CDR3 is 14 amino acids. V was pared by 8 bases and J by 1 base, with 17 bases between. The CDR3 reads CSSGPGIGNYGYTF. As DNA, the CDR3 is TGCAGCTCCGGCCCAGGGATTGGTAACTATGGCTACACCTTC. The entire variable domain, with the rest obtained from reference TRBV29-1 and TRBJ1-2, is as follows: SAVISQKPSRDICQRGTSLTIQCQVDSQVTMMFWYRQQPGQSLTLIATANQGSEATYESGFVIDKFPISRPNLTFSTLTVSNMSPEDSSIYLCSSGPGIGNYGYTFGSGTRLTVV.

This clone was seen more than once but under ten times. The chain uses TRBV9 and TRBJ2-7, with 8 bases that match TRBD1. The CDR3 has 14 residues. Germline CDR1 reads SGDLS; CDR2 reads YYNGEE. V shed 0 bases, J shed 3 bases, and the junction held 2 bases outside the gene matches. Here the CDR3 reads CASSVGQGNYEQYF. CDR3 DNA: TGTGCCAGCAGCGTAGGACAGGGGAACTACGAGCAGTACTTC.

This clone turned up a few times. The V gene is TRBV27, the J gene TRBJ1-3, with D possibly matching TRBD1 (6 bases). Deletions cut 5 bases from V and 0 bases from J, with 17 bases between. CDR3 size: 17 residues. Per the germline V gene, CDR1 is MNHEY and CDR2 is SMNVEV (reference sequence). Here the CDR3 reads CASSKSGHSGSGNTIYF. CDR3 in DNA: TGTGCCAGCAGTAAATCGGGACACAGCGGCTCTGGAAACACCATATATTTT.

This clone has just a few counts. The rearrangement joins TRBV28 to TRBJ1-5; TRBD1 matches at 7 bases. V lost 3 bases to trimming and J lost 12 bases; unmatched junction nucleotides: 14. The CDR3 sequence is 15 residues long. Per the germline V gene, CDR1 is MDHEN and CDR2 is SYDVKM. CDR3 loop: CASSFRQGDILSQHF. CDR3 sequence (DNA): TGTGCCAGCAGTTTCCGACAGGGAGACATCTTAAGCCAGCATTTT.

The chain carries TRBV5-5 and TRBJ2-7; D not certain. The CDR3 loop spans 14 amino acids. Germline V lookup: CDR1 SGHKS, CDR2 YYEKEE (reference sequence). The ends were cut back, 2 bases at V and 13 bases at J, with 22 bases in the middle. As DNA, the CDR3 is TGTGCCAGCAGCTTAATTCTGAGTACCCCCGAAGAATACTTC. It yields the protein CASSLILSTPEEYF.

This chain joins TRBV6-1 and TRBJ2-1, with D possibly matching TRBD2 (6 bases). The CDR3 loop spans 16 amino acids. The germline V and J ends were trimmed by 2 bases and 0 bases, with 11 bases remaining between them. CDR1 is MNHNS, CDR2 SASEGT, per germline. The CDR3 coding sequence is TGTGCCAGCAGTGAATTTAGCGGAAGCTCCTACAATGAGCAGTTCTTC. Residues: CASSEFSGSSYNEQFF.

This clone was picked up a small number of times. The rearrangement links TRBV14 to TRBJ1-5; a weak D match, TRBD1 (5 bases). Germline loops: CDR1 SGHDN, CDR2 FVKESK. The V end lost 4 bases, the J end lost 6 bases, and 10 bases lay between the germline ends. This CDR3 contains 13 residues. The CDR3 loop reads CASSPGGGQPQHF. The CDR3 DNA sequence: TGTGCCAGCAGCCCGGGGGGAGGTCAGCCCCAGCATTTT.

The V gene is TRBV14, the J gene TRBJ1-3, with D possibly TRBD1 on 5 matching bases. Germline-derived CDR1 and CDR2 are SGHDN and FVKESK. The CDR3 consists of 15 residues. Between the trimmed V and J ends, which lost 3 bases and 0 bases, there was a span of 9 bases. DNA for the CDR3: TGTGCCAGCAGCCAGGCAGGGATCTCTGGAAACACCATATATTTT. Translation: CASSQAGISGNTIYF.

This clone was counted only a few times. The chain couples TRBV2 to TRBJ1-6; tentative D call: TRBD1 (6 bases). The V and J ends lost 6 bases and 5 bases respectively, with 8 bases between them. Germline-derived CDR1 and CDR2 are SNHLY and FYNNEI. The CDR3 length is 13 residues. For the CDR3, the DNA is TGTGCCAGCAGACAGGGACATAATTCACCCCTCCACTTT. Translated, it gives CASRQGHNSPLHF.

The chain combines TRBV5-6 with TRBJ1-2; TRBD1 might be the D (5 bases). The CDR3 runs to 13 residues. The germline V and J ends were trimmed by 4 bases and 6 bases, with 13 bases remaining between them. The germline V gene has CDR1 SGHDT and CDR2 YYEEEE. Here the CDR3 reads CASSTPGGDGYTF. The CDR3 region has the DNA TGTGCCAGCAGCACACCGGGGGGGGATGGCTACACCTTC.

The V and J genes are TRBV30 and TRBJ1-1, with 8 bases matching TRBD1. The CDR3 has 14 residues. Trimming cost V 4 bases and J 4 bases; bases outside gene matches: 8. Germline-derived CDR1 and CDR2 are GTSNPN and SVGIG (reference sequence). The DNA for the CDR3 is TGTGCCTGGACCCCCTTGGACAGGGTCACTGAAGCTTTCTTT. Translating gives CAWTPLDRVTEAFF.

J is TRBJ1-2 and V is TRBV6-5; 7 nucleotides agree with TRBD1. Losses at the gene ends were 4 bases for V and 1 base for J; bases not matched to a gene: 6. The V gene's germline CDR1 is MNHEY and CDR2 SVGAGI. This CDR3 is 15 amino acids long. Here the CDR3 DNA reads TGTGCCAGCAGTTCCCCGGGACAGATTAACTATGGCTACACCTTC. Translated: CASSSPGQINYGYTF.

This clone turned up a few times. The V call is TRBV5-1, the J call TRBJ2-3, with 12 bases lining up with TRBD2. Losses at the gene ends were 4 bases for V and 4 bases for J; bases not matched to a gene: 7. CDR3 length: 16 amino acids. Looked up from germline, CDR1 is SGHRS and CDR2 is YFSETQ. CDR3 in amino acids: CASSVQLAGGPDTQYF. The CDR3 DNA reads TGCGCCAGCAGCGTTCAACTAGCGGGGGGACCAGATACGCAGTATTTT.

The chain uses TRBV5-1 and TRBJ2-3; the match to TRBD2 covers 9 bases. The CDR3 length is 16 residues. Germline lookup yields CDR1 SGHRS and CDR2 YFSETQ. The V segment lost 4 bases and the J segment 1 base; nucleotides outside the gene matches: 7. The CDR3 sequence: CASSMGPSGGTDTQYF. DNA of the CDR3: TGCGCCAGCAGCATGGGACCTAGCGGGGGCACAGATACGCAGTATTTT.